This T cell receptor (beta chain) was identified during a study of blood T cell repertoires in COVID-19. Overall study: Whether acute or convalescent, the COVID-19 samples came from the United States, Italy and Spain.

V gave up 2 bases and J gave up 7 bases, with 17 bases separating them. CDR1 MNHNS and CDR2 SASEGT come from the germline V gene. This CDR3 contains 15 residues. Original analysis: Counts of nucleated cells, estimated from reference gene primer amplification, were obtained. Profiled with immunoSEQ multiplex PCR; TCRdb holds only in-frame clones, not every one. The V and J calls and clone size are taken from that table; D and trimming were inferred from the DNA. Of about 41,000 clones detected, about 83% appear once; the ten largest clones hold approximately 44%. The source material was peripheral blood. This sequence joins TRBV6-1 and TRBJ1-2, with a tentative D call TRBD1 (6 bases). The receptor comes from a woman at least 80 years old with acute or convalescent COVID-19. CDR3 nucleotides: TGTGCCAGCAGTGAATCGGGGGGGCAGGAGTTTGGCTACACCTTC. As protein: CASSESGGQEFGYTF.